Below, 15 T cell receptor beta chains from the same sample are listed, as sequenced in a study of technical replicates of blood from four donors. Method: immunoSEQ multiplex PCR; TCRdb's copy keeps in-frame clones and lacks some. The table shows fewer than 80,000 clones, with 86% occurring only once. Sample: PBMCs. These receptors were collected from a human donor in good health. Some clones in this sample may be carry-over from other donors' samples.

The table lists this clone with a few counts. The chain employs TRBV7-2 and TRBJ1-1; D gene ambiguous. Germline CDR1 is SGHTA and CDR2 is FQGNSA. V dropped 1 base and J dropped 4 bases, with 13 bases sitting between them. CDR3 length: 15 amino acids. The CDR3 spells CASSLGAGMGTEAFF. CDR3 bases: TGTGCCAGCAGCTTAGGAGCGGGGATGGGCACTGAAGCTTTCTTT. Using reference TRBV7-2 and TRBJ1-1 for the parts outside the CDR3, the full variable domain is GAGVSQSPSNKVTEKGKDVELRCDPISGHTALYWYRQSLGQGLEFLIYFQGNSAPDKSGLPSDRFSAERTGGSVSTLTIQRTQQEDSAVYLCASSLGAGMGTEAFFGQGTRLTVV.

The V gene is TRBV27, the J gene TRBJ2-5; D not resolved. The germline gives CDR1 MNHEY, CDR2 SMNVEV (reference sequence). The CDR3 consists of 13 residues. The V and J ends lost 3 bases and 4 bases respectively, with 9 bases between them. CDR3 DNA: TGTGCCAGCAGTTTTATGGCCTCAGAGACCCAGTACTTC. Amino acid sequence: CASSFMASETQYF.

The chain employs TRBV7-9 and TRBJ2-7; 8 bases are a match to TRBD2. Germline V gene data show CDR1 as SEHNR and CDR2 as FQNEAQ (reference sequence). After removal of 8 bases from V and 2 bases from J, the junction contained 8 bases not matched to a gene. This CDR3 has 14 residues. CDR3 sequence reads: CASERTGGTYEQYF. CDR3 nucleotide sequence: TGTGCCAGCGAGAGGACGGGGGGGACCTACGAGCAGTACTTC.

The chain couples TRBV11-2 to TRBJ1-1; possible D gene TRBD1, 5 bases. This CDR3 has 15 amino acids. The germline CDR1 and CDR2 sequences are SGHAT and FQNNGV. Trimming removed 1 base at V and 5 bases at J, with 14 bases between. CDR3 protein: CASSLVVGEGTEAFF. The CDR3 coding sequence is TGTGCCAGCAGCTTAGTTGTAGGGGAAGGGACTGAAGCTTTCTTT.

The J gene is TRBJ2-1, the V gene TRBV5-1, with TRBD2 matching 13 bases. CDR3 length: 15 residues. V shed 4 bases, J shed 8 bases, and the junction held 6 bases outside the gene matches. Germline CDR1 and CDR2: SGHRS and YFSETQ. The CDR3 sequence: CASSQRTSGSDEQFF. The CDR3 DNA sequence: TGCGCCAGCAGCCAGAGGACTAGCGGGAGTGATGAGCAGTTCTTC.

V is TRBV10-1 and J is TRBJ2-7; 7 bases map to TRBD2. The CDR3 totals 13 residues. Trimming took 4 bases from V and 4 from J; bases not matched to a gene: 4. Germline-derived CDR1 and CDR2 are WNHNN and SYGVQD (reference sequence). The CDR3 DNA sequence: TGCGCCAGCAGTGCCAGCGGGGTGTACGAGCAGTACTTC. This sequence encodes CASSASGVYEQYF.

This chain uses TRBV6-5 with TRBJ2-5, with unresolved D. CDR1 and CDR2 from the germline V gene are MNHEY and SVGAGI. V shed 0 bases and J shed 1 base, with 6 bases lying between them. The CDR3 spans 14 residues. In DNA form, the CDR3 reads TGTGCCAGCAGTTACTCAATAGTCCAAGAGACCCAGTACTTC. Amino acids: CASSYSIVQETQYF.

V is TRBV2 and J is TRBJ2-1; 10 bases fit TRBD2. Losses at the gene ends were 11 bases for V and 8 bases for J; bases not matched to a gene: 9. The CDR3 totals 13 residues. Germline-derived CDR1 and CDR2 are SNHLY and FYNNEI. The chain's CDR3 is CAPTSGFVDEQFF. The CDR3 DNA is TGTGCCCCGACTAGCGGGTTTGTCGATGAGCAGTTCTTC.

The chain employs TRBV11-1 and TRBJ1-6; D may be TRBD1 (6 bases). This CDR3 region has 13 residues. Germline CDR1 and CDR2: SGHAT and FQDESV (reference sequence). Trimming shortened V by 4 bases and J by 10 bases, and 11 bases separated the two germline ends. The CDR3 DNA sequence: TGTGCCAGCAGCTCAGGGGTGACCTCACCCCTCCACTTT. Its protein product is CASSSGVTSPLHF.

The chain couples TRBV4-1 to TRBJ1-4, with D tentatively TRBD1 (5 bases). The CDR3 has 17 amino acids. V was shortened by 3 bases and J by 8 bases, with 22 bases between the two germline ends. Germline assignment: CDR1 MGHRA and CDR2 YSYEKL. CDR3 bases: TGCGCCAGCAGCCATTCGGCTCCGGGACTCTCTTACGAAAAACTGTTTTTT. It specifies CASSHSAPGLSYEKLFF.

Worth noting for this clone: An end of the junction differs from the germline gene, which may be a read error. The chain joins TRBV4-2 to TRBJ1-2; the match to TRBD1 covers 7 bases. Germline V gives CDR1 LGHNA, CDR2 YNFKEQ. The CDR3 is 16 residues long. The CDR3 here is CASSPPTGVLVYDYTF. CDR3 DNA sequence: TGTGCCAGCAGCCCCCCAACAGGGGTCCTAGTCTATGACTACACCTTC.

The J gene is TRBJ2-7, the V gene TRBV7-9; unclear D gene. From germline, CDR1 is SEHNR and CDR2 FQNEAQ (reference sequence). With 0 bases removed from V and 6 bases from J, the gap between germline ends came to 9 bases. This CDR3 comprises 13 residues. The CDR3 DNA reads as TGTGCCAGCAGCTTAGCGAGCGTGGTCGAGCAGTACTTC. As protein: CASSLASVVEQYF.

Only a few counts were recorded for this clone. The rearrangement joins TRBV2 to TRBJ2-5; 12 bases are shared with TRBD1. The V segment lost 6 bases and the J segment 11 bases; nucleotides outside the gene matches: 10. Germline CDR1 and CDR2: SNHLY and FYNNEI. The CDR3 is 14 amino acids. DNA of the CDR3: TGTGCCAGCAGGACCGGGACAGGGGGCCTGGGGCAGTACTTC. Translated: CASRTGTGGLGQYF. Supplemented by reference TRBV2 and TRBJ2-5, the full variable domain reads EPEVTQTPSHQVTQMGQEVILRCVPISNHLYFYWYRQILGQKVEFLVSFYNNEISEKSEIFDDQFSVERPDGSNFTLKIRSTKLEDSAMYFCASRTGTGGLGQYFGPGTRLLVL.

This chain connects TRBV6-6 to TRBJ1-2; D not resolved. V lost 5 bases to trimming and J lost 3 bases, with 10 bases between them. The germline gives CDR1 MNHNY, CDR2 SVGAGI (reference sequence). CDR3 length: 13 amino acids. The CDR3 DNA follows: TGTGCCAGCAGTCCTGACGGGGACTATGGCTACACCTTC. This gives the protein CASSPDGDYGYTF.

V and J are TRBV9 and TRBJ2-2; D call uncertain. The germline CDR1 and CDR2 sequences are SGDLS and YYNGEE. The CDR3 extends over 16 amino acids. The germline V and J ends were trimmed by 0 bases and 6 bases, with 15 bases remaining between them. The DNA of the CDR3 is TGTGCCAGCAGCGTAGTCCCTATTGACCTAGCCGGGGAGCTGTTTTTT. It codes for CASSVVPIDLAGELFF.